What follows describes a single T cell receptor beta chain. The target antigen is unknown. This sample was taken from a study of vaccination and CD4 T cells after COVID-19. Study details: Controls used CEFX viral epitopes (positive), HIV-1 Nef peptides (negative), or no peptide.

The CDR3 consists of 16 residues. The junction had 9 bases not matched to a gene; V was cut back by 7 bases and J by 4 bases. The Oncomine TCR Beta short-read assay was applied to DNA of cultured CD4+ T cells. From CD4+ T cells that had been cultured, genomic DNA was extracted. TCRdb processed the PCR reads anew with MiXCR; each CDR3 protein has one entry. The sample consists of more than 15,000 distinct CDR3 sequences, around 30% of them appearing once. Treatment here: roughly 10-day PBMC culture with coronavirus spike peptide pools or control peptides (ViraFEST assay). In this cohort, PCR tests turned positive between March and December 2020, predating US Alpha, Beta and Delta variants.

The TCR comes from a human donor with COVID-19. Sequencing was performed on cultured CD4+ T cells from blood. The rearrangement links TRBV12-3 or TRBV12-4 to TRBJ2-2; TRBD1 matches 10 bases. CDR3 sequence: CASIPRQGAPTGELFF. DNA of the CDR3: TGTGCCAGCATTCCTCGACAGGGGGCCCCCACCGGGGAGCTGTTTTTT.